This T cell receptor (beta chain) was identified in a study of shared clonotypes between healthy human individuals. The assay used deep level. Data came from immunoSEQ multiplex PCR; TCRdb stores just in-frame clones and leaves some out. The sample holds under 1,100,000 clones, about 75% seen once. Germline CDR1 and CDR2: SGDLS and YYNGEE. V gave up 5 bases and J gave up 4 bases, with 10 bases separating them. The CDR3 sequence is 12 residues long. As for this clone: Its cognate antigen is unknown.

Study-wide results and limits: Naive subsets generally exceeded memory subsets in estimated richness.

Donors were healthy HIV-negative adults without recently reported acute infections or vaccinations. Material: memory CD4+ T cells sorted from blood. Subset noted: CD45RA-negative fraction. The origin of this receptor is a man between 18 and 29 years old in good health. The chain has TRBV9 and TRBJ2-7; perhaps TRBD2 as D (5 bases). CDR3 sequence: CASSSRGYEQYF. The CDR3 DNA reads as TGTGCCAGCAGTTCGAGAGGGTACGAGCAGTACTTC.